Shown below are 8 T cell receptor beta chains from a single sample sequenced in a study of blood T cell repertoires in COVID-19. The repertoire was sequenced with immunoSEQ multiplex PCR; TCRdb's copy has only in-frame clones and lacks some. Here the sample spans fewer than 200,000 clones, roughly 78% being singletons. The sequenced sample consisted of peripheral blood. The receptors stem from a man aged 65 to 79 with active or convalescent COVID-19.

The gene calls are TRBV6-1 and TRBJ1-6; D gene unclear. CDR1 MNHNS and CDR2 SASEGT come from the germline V gene. V was cut by 5 bases and J by 7 bases, with 12 bases left in between. The CDR3 runs 14 residues. The CDR3 coding sequence is TGTGCCAGCAGTTATCGAGGGTTGAATTCACCCCTCCACTTT. It specifies CASSYRGLNSPLHF.

V usage is TRBV7-8 and J usage is TRBJ2-7, with D unresolved. V was pared by 5 bases and J by 3 bases, with 8 bases between. This CDR3 has 12 residues. Germline V gene data show CDR1 as SGHVS and CDR2 as FQNEAQ. CDR3 bases: TGTGCCAGCAGCCTAGGAGTCTACGAGCAGTACTTC. Protein sequence: CASSLGVYEQYF.

Only one count was recorded for this clone. In DNA, the CDR3 is TGTGCCAGCTCACCCGTTGGAAGAGGGAATCAGCCCCAGCATTTT. This codes for CASSPVGRGNQPQHF. The chain combines TRBV18 with TRBJ1-5; D unresolved. CDR3 length: 15 residues. V was cut by 3 bases and J by 4 bases, with 13 bases left in between. CDR1 is KGHSH, CDR2 LQKENI, per germline. Based on the CDR3 plus reference TRBV18 and TRBJ1-5, the full variable domain is NAGVMQNPRHLVRRRGQEARLRCSPMKGHSHVYWYRQLPEEGLKFMVYLQKENIIDESGMPKERFSAEFPKEGPSILRIQQVVRGDSAAYFCASSPVGRGNQPQHFGDGTRLSIL.

The V and J genes are TRBV5-5 and TRBJ1-2; TRBD1 aligns across 7 bases. CDR1 and CDR2 (germline): SGHKS, YYEKEE (reference sequence). The CDR3 extends over 14 amino acids. Germline trimming cut 2 bases from V and 2 bases from J; bases unmatched to any gene: 3. CDR3 coding DNA: TGTGCCAGCAGCTTAGACAGGGTGAACTATGGCTACACCTTC. Translated, it gives CASSLDRVNYGYTF.

V usage is TRBV29-1 and J usage is TRBJ2-6; 10 bases align to TRBD1. Germline CDR1 reads SQVTM; CDR2 reads ANQGSEA. The CDR3 contains 16 residues. Trimming removed 5 bases from V and 2 bases from J; junction bases left unmatched: 6. The CDR3 protein is CSVTGQGFAGANVLTF. In nucleotides, the CDR3 is TGCAGCGTTACGGGACAGGGGTTTGCTGGGGCCAACGTCCTGACTTTC.

The CDR3 here is CASSLKSVGSHGNTIYF. The CDR3 DNA sequence: TGTGCCAGCAGTCTCAAGTCTGTAGGGAGTCACGGAAACACCATATATTTT. The genes are TRBV6-6 and TRBJ1-3; D gene ambiguous. Trimming left V 5 bases short and J 4 bases short, with 21 bases between. Germline loops: CDR1 MNHNY, CDR2 SVGAGI (reference sequence). The CDR3 extends over 17 amino acids.

This clone has only one observation. The V call is TRBV5-1, the J call TRBJ2-3; TRBD1 might be the D (5 bases). The CDR3 spans 15 residues. The V gene's germline CDR1 is SGHRS and CDR2 YFSETQ. The V end lost 1 base, the J end lost 6 bases, and 15 bases lay between the germline ends. The CDR3 region is CASSLRGSSSDTQYF. CDR3 DNA sequence: TGCGCCAGCAGCTTGAGGGGTAGTAGTTCGGATACGCAGTATTTT.

The V call is TRBV28, the J call TRBJ1-3; TRBD1 aligns across 9 bases. The CDR3 covers 15 residues. Germline CDR1 reads MDHEN; CDR2 reads SYDVKM. V shed 4 bases and J 4 bases; nucleotides not matched to a gene: 5. The CDR3 DNA reads as TGTGCCAGCAGTTCATCGGGACAGGGAGGAAACACCATATATTTT. Its protein is CASSSSGQGGNTIYF.